This T cell receptor (gamma chain) was identified during a study of human gamma delta and Vdelta1 T cells. TCRdb reran clone calling via CATT on the PCR reads. The data contain about 3,900 gamma-chain clones, around 17% of them singletons. Points from the study as a whole: Polyclonal Delta One T cells reportedly showed broad cytotoxic targeting of acute myeloid leukemia.

Regarding this clone: Antigen: not known.

Trimming removed 2 bases from V and 6 bases from J; junction bases left unmatched: 10. In germline, CDR1 is EGSTGY, CDR2 YDSYTSSV. The length of the CDR3 is 14 residues. The receptor's source is a human donor in good health. The source material was Vdelta1 gamma-delta T cells from blood grown in culture (DOT cells). The J gene is TRGJ1 or TRGJ2, the V gene TRGV4. The CDR3 coding sequence is TGTGCCACCTGGGATGTAGCCCCGGGTTATAAGAAACTCTTT. Protein product: CATWDVAPGYKKLF.